This paragraph reports one TCR beta chain. The data stem from a study of shared clonotypes between healthy human individuals. Study in general: A couple of women and a few men aged 18 to 49 served as donors.

Germline lookup yields CDR1 SGHRS and CDR2 YFSETQ. CDR3 length equals 15 residues. Trimming took 3 bases from V and 4 from J; bases not matched to a gene: 8. Adult donors, all healthy and HIV-negative, had no recent acute infections or vaccinations. The assay was immunoSEQ multiplex PCR, and TCRdb's table has in-frame clones only and misses some. The sample lists under 2.5 million clones, 85% to 95% occurring once. This clonotype originated in a man between 18 and 35 years old in good health. Some clones in this sample may be carry-over from other donors' samples. Sequencing used naive CD4+ T cells from PBMCs. Subset indicated: CD45RA+ positively selected. The gene calls are TRBV5-1 and TRBJ1-1, with 8 bases that match TRBD1. The CDR3 is CASSYQTGVATEAFF. The DNA of the CDR3 is TGCGCCAGCAGCTACCAGACAGGGGTCGCCACTGAAGCTTTCTTT.